These T cell receptor beta chains were read from a single sample in a study of blood T cell repertoires in COVID-19. The protocol was immunoSEQ multiplex PCR, while the TCRdb copy is restricted to in-frame clones and leaves out a portion. The data show over 100,000 clones, under 90% seen once. Sample: peripheral blood. Source of these receptors: a woman aged 55 to 70 with active or convalescent COVID-19. Each CDR3 is given with its conserved first and last residue. Fields, in order: V gene, J gene, clone size, D gene, CDR3 protein, CDR3 DNA. D genes are given only for firm matches. Size is omitted from some rows. Given values are once, few, many or a class for expanded clones.

V gene: TRBV27
J gene: TRBJ1-5
clone size: NA
D gene: NA
CDR3 protein: CASRGRFSESNQPQHF
CDR3 DNA: TGTGCCAGCAGGGGCAGGTTCTCTGAGAGCAATCAGCCCCAGCATTTT

V gene: TRBV27
J gene: TRBJ2-2
clone size: NA
D gene: NA
CDR3 protein: CASSPGQNTGELFF
CDR3 DNA: TGTGCCAGCAGTCCGGGACAGAACACCGGGGAGCTGTTTTTT

V gene: TRBV3-1/TRBV3-2
J gene: TRBJ1-1
clone size: NA
D gene: NA
CDR3 protein: CASSRTGKEYTEAFF
CDR3 DNA: TGTGCCAGCAGCCGAACAGGGAAGGAGTACACTGAAGCTTTCTTT

V gene: TRBV5-1
J gene: TRBJ1-1
clone size: NA
D gene: NA
CDR3 protein: CASRIGGGTEAFF
CDR3 DNA: TGCGCCAGCAGGATCGGTGGGGGGACTGAAGCTTTCTTT

V gene: TRBV7-4
J gene: TRBJ2-5
clone size: NA
D gene: NA
CDR3 protein: CASTPMAQGRETQYF
CDR3 DNA: TGTGCCAGCACCCCCATGGCCCAGGGGCGAGAGACCCAGTACTTC

V gene: TRBV27
J gene: TRBJ1-4
clone size: once
D gene: TRBD1
CDR3 protein: CASSTLQGGKLFF
CDR3 DNA: TGTGCCAGCAGTACCCTACAGGGGGGAAAACTGTTTTTT

V gene: TRBV5-1
J gene: TRBJ1-2
clone size: few
D gene: NA
CDR3 protein: CASSLSGVGGYTF
CDR3 DNA: TGCGCCAGCAGCTTGTCCGGGGTAGGGGGCTACACCTTC

V gene: TRBV2
J gene: TRBJ2-1
clone size: NA
D gene: NA
CDR3 protein: CASRLGSAYNEQFF
CDR3 DNA: TGTGCCAGCAGGCTCGGGAGTGCCTACAATGAGCAGTTCTTC

V gene: TRBV10-2
J gene: TRBJ1-4
clone size: NA
D gene: TRBD1
CDR3 protein: CASSGTGGATNEKLFF
CDR3 DNA: TGCGCCAGCTCCGGGACAGGGGGAGCAACTAATGAAAAACTGTTTTTT

V gene: TRBV28
J gene: TRBJ2-5
clone size: NA
D gene: TRBD1
CDR3 protein: CASSAGTGGRETQYF
CDR3 DNA: TGTGCCAGCAGTGCAGGGACAGGGGGCCGAGAGACCCAGTACTTC

V gene: TRBV24-1
J gene: TRBJ2-1
clone size: few
D gene: TRBD1
CDR3 protein: CATSDLHIGTGTGDEQFF
CDR3 DNA: TGTGCCACCAGTGATTTGCACATCGGAACCGGGACAGGGGATGAGCAGTTCTTC

V gene: TRBV24-1
J gene: TRBJ2-1
clone size: NA
D gene: TRBD1
CDR3 protein: CATSDWDSLQEQFF
CDR3 DNA: TGTGCCACCAGTGATTGGGACAGTCTACAGGAGCAGTTCTTC

V gene: TRBV7-2
J gene: TRBJ1-2
clone size: NA
D gene: NA
CDR3 protein: CASSLTVQMYGYTF
CDR3 DNA: TGTGCCAGCAGCTTGACAGTCCAAATGTATGGCTACACCTTC

V gene: TRBV15
J gene: TRBJ1-5
clone size: NA
D gene: TRBD1
CDR3 protein: CATSRDRGTANQPQHF
CDR3 DNA: TGTGCCACCAGCAGAGATAGAGGGACAGCGAATCAGCCCCAGCATTTT

V gene: TRBV18
J gene: TRBJ2-3
clone size: NA
D gene: NA
CDR3 protein: CASSPPTQQKRTDTQYF
CDR3 DNA: TGTGCCAGCTCACCACCGACACAGCAGAAAAGGACAGATACGCAGTATTTT

V gene: TRBV4-3
J gene: TRBJ2-3
clone size: NA
D gene: TRBD1
CDR3 protein: CASSPLLLGQGQEDTQYF
CDR3 DNA: TGCGCCAGCAGCCCACTCCTTCTGGGACAGGGGCAGGAAGATACGCAGTATTTT

V gene: TRBV10-3
J gene: TRBJ2-1
clone size: NA
D gene: NA
CDR3 protein: CAISETGESYNEQFF
CDR3 DNA: TGTGCCATCAGTGAGACGGGGGAGTCGTACAATGAGCAGTTCTTC

V gene: TRBV4-1
J gene: TRBJ2-3
clone size: NA
D gene: TRBD2
CDR3 protein: CASSQDEASGSTDTQYF
CDR3 DNA: TGCGCCAGCAGCCAAGATGAGGCTAGCGGGAGCACAGATACGCAGTATTTT

V gene: TRBV6-1
J gene: TRBJ1-2
clone size: few
D gene: TRBD1
CDR3 protein: CASSEPGTGNYGYTF
CDR3 DNA: TGTGCCAGCAGTGAACCGGGGACAGGGAACTATGGCTACACCTTC

V gene: TRBV30
J gene: TRBJ1-1
clone size: NA
D gene: NA
CDR3 protein: CAWSDRDTEAFF
CDR3 DNA: TGTGCCTGGAGTGACAGGGACACTGAAGCTTTCTTT

V gene: TRBV5-3
J gene: TRBJ2-5
clone size: NA
D gene: TRBD2
CDR3 protein: CARSPKPGGTHQETQYF
CDR3 DNA: TGTGCCAGAAGCCCTAAGCCGGGGGGAACTCATCAAGAGACCCAGTACTTC

V gene: TRBV5-1
J gene: TRBJ2-3
clone size: NA
D gene: TRBD1
CDR3 protein: CASTLIPGGDTQYF
CDR3 DNA: TGCGCCAGCACCTTGATCCCAGGGGGTGATACGCAGTATTTT

V gene: TRBV28
J gene: TRBJ1-1
clone size: once
D gene: TRBD1
CDR3 protein: CATLTGGTEAFF
CDR3 DNA: TGTGCCACGCTAACAGGGGGTACTGAAGCTTTCTTT

V gene: TRBV5-6
J gene: TRBJ2-1
clone size: NA
D gene: NA
CDR3 protein: CASSDLRGSSYNEQFF
CDR3 DNA: TGTGCCAGCAGCGACCTCCGGGGGTCCTCCTACAATGAGCAGTTCTTC

V gene: TRBV10-3
J gene: TRBJ1-2
clone size: few
D gene: TRBD1
CDR3 protein: CAISESGGQGFYGYTF
CDR3 DNA: TGTGCCATCAGTGAGTCGGGGGGACAGGGTTTCTATGGCTACACCTTC

V gene: TRBV7-9
J gene: TRBJ2-1
clone size: NA
D gene: NA
CDR3 protein: CASSFRRGYNEQFF
CDR3 DNA: TGTGCCAGCAGCTTTCGGCGGGGATACAATGAGCAGTTCTTC

V gene: TRBV19
J gene: TRBJ1-4
clone size: few
D gene: NA
CDR3 protein: CASSTTGMSNEKLFF
CDR3 DNA: TGTGCCAGTAGTACAACAGGGATGTCTAATGAAAAACTGTTTTTT

V gene: TRBV27
J gene: TRBJ1-2
clone size: NA
D gene: NA
CDR3 protein: CASTSSTGYGYTF
CDR3 DNA: TGTGCCAGCACTTCGTCGACAGGCTATGGCTACACCTTC

V gene: TRBV7-3
J gene: TRBJ1-2
clone size: few
D gene: NA
CDR3 protein: CASAPSRASHYTF
CDR3 DNA: TGTGCCAGCGCGCCCAGCAGGGCCTCCCACTACACCTTC

V gene: TRBV28
J gene: TRBJ2-1
clone size: NA
D gene: NA
CDR3 protein: CASSLGSPNEQFF
CDR3 DNA: TGTGCCAGCAGTTTAGGTAGCCCGAATGAGCAGTTCTTC

V gene: TRBV2
J gene: TRBJ1-1
clone size: NA
D gene: TRBD1
CDR3 protein: CASSYRGNTEAFF
CDR3 DNA: TGTGCCAGCAGTTACAGGGGAAACACTGAAGCTTTCTTT

V gene: TRBV5-6
J gene: TRBJ1-4
clone size: few
D gene: NA
CDR3 protein: CASSLWGVDANEKLFF
CDR3 DNA: TGTGCCAGCAGCTTGTGGGGCGTGGACGCCAATGAAAAACTGTTTTTT

V gene: TRBV6-6
J gene: TRBJ1-6
clone size: once
D gene: NA
CDR3 protein: CASSPDGDSPLHF
CDR3 DNA: TGTGCCAGCAGTCCCGACGGGGATTCACCCCTCCACTTT

V gene: TRBV7-9
J gene: TRBJ1-4
clone size: NA
D gene: NA
CDR3 protein: CASSYSTGALFF
CDR3 DNA: TGTGCCAGCAGCTATTCCACTGGGGCACTGTTTTTT

V gene: TRBV5-1
J gene: TRBJ2-1
clone size: NA
D gene: TRBD1
CDR3 protein: CASSWGQGGVNEQFF
CDR3 DNA: TGCGCCAGCAGCTGGGGACAGGGGGGCGTGAATGAGCAGTTCTTC

V gene: TRBV29-1
J gene: TRBJ2-5
clone size: NA
D gene: NA
CDR3 protein: CSVEVWGRSGKQETQYF
CDR3 DNA: TGCAGCGTTGAAGTTTGGGGGAGGAGCGGTAAGCAGGAGACCCAGTACTTC

V gene: TRBV6-5
J gene: TRBJ2-2
clone size: NA
D gene: NA
CDR3 protein: CASRDSNTGELFF
CDR3 DNA: TGTGCCAGCAGAGACTCGAACACCGGGGAGCTGTTTTTT

V gene: TRBV7-6
J gene: TRBJ2-3
clone size: NA
D gene: TRBD1
CDR3 protein: CASSLSPGGVLDTQYF
CDR3 DNA: TGTGCCAGCAGCTTATCCCCAGGGGGCGTTTTAGATACGCAGTATTTT